This TCR beta chain is from a study of blood T cell repertoires in COVID-19. About the research overall: Sample material is recorded as cDNA or gDNA derived from T cells, B-cell-depleted T cells, or PBMCs.

The CDR3 contains 15 residues. V gave up 3 bases and J gave up 4 bases, with 13 bases separating them. The germline CDR1 and CDR2 sequences are SEHNR and FQNEAQ (reference sequence). Authors' processing steps: By means of reference gene primer amplification, nucleated cell counts were estimated. Sequencing used immunoSEQ multiplex PCR; TCRdb keeps in-frame clones, though not all of them. V and J calls plus clone size are reproduced from that table; the DNA served to infer D and trimming. The repertoire consists of roughly 50,000 clones, with roughly 84% occurring once and the leading ten covering around a sixth.

This clonotype was obtained from a human donor with active COVID-19. The donor label of this sample is uncertain. Material for sequencing was peripheral blood. This rearrangement joins TRBV7-9 to TRBJ1-3, with D maybe TRBD1 (6 bases). The CDR3 here is CASSFNPGTGNTIYF. The CDR3 DNA reads as TGTGCCAGCAGCTTCAACCCGGGGACAGGAAACACCATATATTTT.